The TCR beta chain described here comes from a study of breast tumors, draining lymph nodes, adjacent tissues. TCRdb independently ran MiXCR on the multiplex PCR reads; one entry per CDR3 protein. This sample has approximately 130,000 distinct CDR3 sequences; 20% to 25% occur once, and the top ten carry about 2.2%. Concerning this clonotype: Antigen unknown.

Study-wide points: Tumor TCR diversity was below lymph nodes but above nontumor tissue. Tumor T cell lymph node origin was a supported hypothesis, not proven.

The lymph nodes were axillary draining lymph nodes from breast cancer patients. The receptor was derived from a female donor with breast cancer. Some clones in this sample may be carry-over from other donors' samples. Sequenced input: axillary lymph node tissue.

CDR3 coding DNA: TGCGCCAGCAGCCCTAGACAGGGCAATCAGCCCCAGCATTTT. It encodes CASSPRQGNQPQHF. The chain employs TRBV4-1 and TRBJ1-5; D might be TRBD1 (6 bases). There are 14 residues in the CDR3. V shed 4 bases and J shed 2 bases, with 9 bases lying between them. Germline V gene data show CDR1 as MGHRA and CDR2 as YSYEKL.